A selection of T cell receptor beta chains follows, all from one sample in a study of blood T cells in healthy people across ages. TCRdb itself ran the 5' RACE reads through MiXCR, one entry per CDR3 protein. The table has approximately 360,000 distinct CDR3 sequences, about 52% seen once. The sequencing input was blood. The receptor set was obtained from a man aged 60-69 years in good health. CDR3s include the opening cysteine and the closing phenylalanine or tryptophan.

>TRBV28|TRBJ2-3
CASSLSADTLYF
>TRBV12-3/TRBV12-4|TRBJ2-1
CASSPRLGSLFYNEQFF
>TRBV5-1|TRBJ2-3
CASSLAAATADTQYF
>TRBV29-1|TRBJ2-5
CSVGGTGGDRETQYF
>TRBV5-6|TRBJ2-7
CASSFDPGGSYEQYF
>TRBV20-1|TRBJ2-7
CSAQGQSMSSYEQYF
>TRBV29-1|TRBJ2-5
CSVGGAWETQYF
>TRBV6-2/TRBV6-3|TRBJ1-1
CASSYLGQTKRGEAFF
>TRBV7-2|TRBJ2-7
CASSLWGGAYEQYF
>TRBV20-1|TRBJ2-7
CSALINAAGGVYEQYF
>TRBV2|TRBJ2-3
CASSKLAGDTDTQYF
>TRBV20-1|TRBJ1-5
CSAVEGMQGNQPQHF
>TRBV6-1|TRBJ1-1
CASKGQGATEAFF
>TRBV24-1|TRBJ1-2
CATSALSGYTF
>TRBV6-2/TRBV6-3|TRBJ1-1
CASRPTGGTEAFF
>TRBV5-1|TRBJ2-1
CASSPGTSGSEQFF
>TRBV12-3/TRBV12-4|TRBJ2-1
CASRSTDNEQFF
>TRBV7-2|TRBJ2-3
CASSNRRTGSTDTQYF
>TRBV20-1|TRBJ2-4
CSASQGGEAKNIQYF
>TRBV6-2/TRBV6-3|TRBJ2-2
CASKEDSATGELFF
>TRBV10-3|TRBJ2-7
CAISATGIDEQYF
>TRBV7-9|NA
CAGARGETQYF
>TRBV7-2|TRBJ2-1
CASRAPGSGYNEQFF